This T cell receptor (beta chain) is drawn from a study of human T cells and chemical hapten exposure. The study used a library that attached unique molecular identifiers to individual cDNA molecules. TCRdb reanalysed the RACE reads using MiXCR and keeps one entry per CDR3 protein. The table shows around 92,000 distinct CDR3 sequences, with 10% to 12% occurring only once. Study outcomes and limitations: Since the donors had alopecia, their immune response may not be the same as that of healthy people.

Time point here: pre-sensitization, week 0. The treatment is: therapeutic diphenylcyclopropenone sensitization with weekly scalp DPC. Total RNA extraction was carried out from unfractionated whole blood. Germline-derived CDR1 and CDR2 are SGHRS and YFSETQ. The V gene lost 4 bases and the J gene lost 4 bases, with 29 bases spanning the gap. The CDR3 is 20 residues long. This clonotype was counted at least ten times. The antigen remains undetermined. The starting material was whole blood, obtained in connection with sensitization to the hapten diphenylcyclopropenone (DPC). The TCR was taken from a woman aged 55-69 years with alopecia areata. Some clones in this sample may be carry-over from other donors' samples. The rearrangement joins TRBV5-1 to TRBJ2-2; tentatively, D is TRBD1 (6 bases). The DNA for the CDR3 is TGCGCCAGCAGCCTCCTCCCGACAGGAACGAGACCAGGTGGCACCGGGGAGCTGTTTTTT. This translates into CASSLLPTGTRPGGTGELFF.